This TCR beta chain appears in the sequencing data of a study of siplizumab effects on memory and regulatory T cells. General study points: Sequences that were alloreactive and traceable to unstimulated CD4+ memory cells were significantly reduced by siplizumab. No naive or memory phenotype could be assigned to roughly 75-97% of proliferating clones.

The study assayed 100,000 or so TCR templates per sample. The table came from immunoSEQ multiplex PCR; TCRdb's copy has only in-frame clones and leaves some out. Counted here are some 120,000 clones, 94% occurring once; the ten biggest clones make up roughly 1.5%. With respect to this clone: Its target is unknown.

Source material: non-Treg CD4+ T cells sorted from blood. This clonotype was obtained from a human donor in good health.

The CDR3: CASSPGAKAYEQYF. The CDR3 nucleotides read TGTGCCAGCAGCCCCGGGGCTAAGGCATACGAGCAGTACTTC. The rearrangement joins TRBV7-9 to TRBJ2-7; either TRBD1 or TRBD2 may supply D (5 bases each). This CDR3 is built from 14 residues. CDR1 and CDR2 from the germline V gene are SEHNR and FQNEAQ (reference sequence). V lost 5 bases and J lost 4, with 15 bases in between.